This TCR beta chain came from a study of human T cells and chemical hapten exposure. Each CDR3 protein gets one entry after TCRdb re-called the RACE reads with MiXCR. Of about 140,000 distinct CDR3 sequences listed, roughly 10% are singletons. Comments on this clonotype: Since a much larger clone is just one base distant, this may be a read error.

Time point in this sample: patch test 2, 6 weeks after DPC sensitization. Treatment denoted: therapeutic diphenylcyclopropenone sensitization with weekly scalp DPC. The CDR3 consists of 15 residues. Germline V gene lookup returns CDR1 SGHRS and CDR2 YFSETQ. This chain connects TRBV5-1 to TRBJ2-2, with D perhaps assigned TRBD1 or TRBD2 (5 bases each). This sequence was found in a woman between 50 and 59 years old with alopecia areata. Some clones in this sample may be carry-over from other donors' samples. The material sequenced was whole blood, taken in connection with sensitization to the hapten diphenylcyclopropenone (DPC). The CDR3 DNA is TGCGCCAGCAGCCCTGGGGGATCCAACACCAGGGAGCTGTTTTTT. It yields the protein CASSPGGSNTRELFF.